One sample yielded the 5 T cell receptor beta chains listed below, sequenced in a study of beta chain features in type 1 diabetes (dated by TCRdb to the late 2010s). The library relied on the immunoSEQ multiplex PCR assay. The entire amount of isolated RNA was reverse transcribed using the High Capacity cDNA Reverse Transcription Kit, so the sequenced TCRB transcripts were expressed ones. The immuneACCESS repertoire file appears here via TCRdb, limited to in-frame rearrangements. These files lack a portion of the clones; in checked studies, under half of the deficit traces to unresolved V genes, and the cause of the others is not known. Present in this sample are about 320,000 clones, about 15% of which were seen just once. The biggest ten clones account for over 5.5% of the sample. Sample: central memory CD4+ T cells from blood. These receptors all stem from a young man in good health.

This clone showed up just a few times. The V and J genes are TRBV7-8 and TRBJ2-1; D is possibly TRBD1 (5 bases). The CDR3 loop spans 14 amino acids. Germline-derived CDR1 and CDR2 are SGHVS and FQNEAQ. Deletions cut 2 bases from V and 7 bases from J, with 12 bases between. In DNA form, the CDR3 reads TGTGCCAGCAGCTTAACTCAAGGGGCAAATGAGCAGTTCTTC. Its translation is CASSLTQGANEQFF.

This clone was counted ten times or more. The V and J genes are TRBV5-4 and TRBJ1-6; possibly TRBD1 for D (5 bases). The CDR3 loop spans 16 amino acids. Deletions cut 1 base from V and 7 bases from J, with 15 bases between. The germline V gene encodes CDR1 SGHNT and CDR2 YYREEE (reference sequence). CDR3 amino acids: CASSLNGGTGNSPLHF. The CDR3 DNA reads TGTGCCAGCAGCTTGAATGGTGGGACGGGGAATTCACCCCTCCACTTT.

This clone was recorded a few times. The chain combines TRBV5-5 with TRBJ1-5, with a weak D call TRBD1 (6 bases). The length of the CDR3 is 12 residues. V shed 4 bases and J shed 8 bases, with 10 bases lying between them. The V gene's germline CDR1 is SGHKS and CDR2 YYEKEE (reference sequence). The CDR3 reads CASSIHREPQHF. DNA of the CDR3: TGTGCCAGCAGCATCCACAGGGAGCCCCAGCATTTT.

The chain recombines TRBV5-5 with TRBJ2-2, with 8 bases matching TRBD1. Germline CDR1 SGHKS, CDR2 YYEKEE (reference sequence). The CDR3 has 14 amino acids. After removal of 4 bases from V and 7 bases from J, the junction contained 6 bases not matched to a gene. CDR3 protein: CASSLETGVGELFF. In nucleotides, the CDR3 is TGTGCCAGCAGCCTAGAGACAGGGGTCGGGGAGCTGTTTTTT.

In this sample, this clone turned up a few times. V usage is TRBV7-2 and J usage is TRBJ2-7, with TRBD2 identical over 12 bases. CDR1 is SGHTA and CDR2 is FQGNSA in the germline V gene. With V trimmed by 1 base and J by 0 bases, 1 base remained unmatched. This CDR3 is built from 16 residues. CDR3 sequence: CASSLGLAGASYEQYF. The CDR3 bases are TGTGCCAGCAGCTTAGGACTAGCGGGGGCCTCCTACGAGCAGTACTTC.